This T cell receptor beta chain was recovered during a study of CD8 T cells in Susac syndrome. Study-level results: By the study's own acknowledgment, its TCR sequencing and HLA analysis included relatively few individuals.

Random-hexamer reverse transcription was applied to roughly 0.5 to 1 ug RNA. TCRdb reprocessed the immunoSEQ multiplex PCR reads with MiXCR, giving one entry per CDR3 protein. The sample consists of 200,000 or so distinct CDR3 sequences, more than 85% of them appearing once. CDR1 and CDR2 (germline): SQVTM, ANQGSEA. V was shortened by 0 bases and J by 6 bases, with 8 bases between the two germline ends. The CDR3 spans 12 residues. The multiple sclerosis control cohort comprised treatment-naive individuals presenting with stable or active relapsing-remitting disease. TEMRA cells were FACS-enriched, and CD8+ and CD4+ T cells were isolated negatively. In regard to this clonotype: The target antigen is unknown.

The TCR was taken from a human donor with multiple sclerosis. The chain links TRBV29-1 to TRBJ1-1; D is ambiguous. Sample: CD8+ T cells from PBMCs. In DNA form, the CDR3 reads TGCAGCGTTGAAGATGATACAGCTGAAGCTTTCTTT. The encoded protein is CSVEDDTAEAFF. Based on the CDR3 plus reference TRBV29-1 and TRBJ1-1, the full variable domain is SAVISQKPSRDICQRGTSLTIQCQVDSQVTMMFWYRQQPGQSLTLIATANQGSEATYESGFVIDKFPISRPNLTFSTLTVSNMSPEDSSIYLCSVEDDTAEAFFGQGTRLTVV.